This TCR beta chain was sequenced for a study of blood T cell repertoires in COVID-19. V lost 1 base and J lost 4, with 13 bases in between. Germline V CDR1 and CDR2: SEHNR, FQNEAQ (reference sequence). The CDR3 length is 15 residues. This clone was counted a single time. The table came from immunoSEQ multiplex PCR; TCRdb's copy has only in-frame clones and leaves some out. This table holds more than 250,000 clones, 90% found once. The sample comprised peripheral blood. The sequence came from a woman aged 50 to 65 with COVID-19, enrolled during active disease. V gene TRBV7-9 combines with J gene TRBJ1-2, with D tentatively TRBD1 (5 bases). CDR3 DNA: TGTGCCAGCAGCTTAGAGGGGCAGGGTTCCTATGGCTACACCTTC. The encoded protein is CASSLEGQGSYGYTF.